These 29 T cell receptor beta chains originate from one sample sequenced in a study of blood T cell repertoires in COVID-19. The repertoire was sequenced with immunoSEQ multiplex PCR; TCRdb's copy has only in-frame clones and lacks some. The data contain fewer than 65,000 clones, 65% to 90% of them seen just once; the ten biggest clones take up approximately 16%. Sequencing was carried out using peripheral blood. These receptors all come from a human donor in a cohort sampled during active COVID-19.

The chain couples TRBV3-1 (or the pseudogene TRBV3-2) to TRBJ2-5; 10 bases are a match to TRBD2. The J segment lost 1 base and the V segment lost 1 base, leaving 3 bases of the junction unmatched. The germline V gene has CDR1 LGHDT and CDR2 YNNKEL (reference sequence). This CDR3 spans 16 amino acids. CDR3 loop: CASSQGLAGAQETQYF. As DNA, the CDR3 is TGTGCCAGCAGCCAAGGGCTAGCGGGGGCCCAAGAGACCCAGTACTTC.

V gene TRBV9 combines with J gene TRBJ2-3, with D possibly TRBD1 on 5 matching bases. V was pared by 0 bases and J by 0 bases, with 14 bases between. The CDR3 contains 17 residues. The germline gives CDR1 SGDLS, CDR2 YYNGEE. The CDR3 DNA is TGTGCCAGCAGCGTAGGGTTAGGACATTCTAGCACAGATACGCAGTATTTT. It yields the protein CASSVGLGHSSTDTQYF.

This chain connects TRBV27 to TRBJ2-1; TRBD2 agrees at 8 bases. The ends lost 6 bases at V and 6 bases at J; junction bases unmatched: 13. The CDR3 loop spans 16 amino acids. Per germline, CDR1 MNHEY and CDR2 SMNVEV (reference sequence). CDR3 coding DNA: TGTGCCAGCAGCCGCCCCGGGACTAGGGATCGCAATGAGCAGTTCTTC. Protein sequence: CASSRPGTRDRNEQFF.

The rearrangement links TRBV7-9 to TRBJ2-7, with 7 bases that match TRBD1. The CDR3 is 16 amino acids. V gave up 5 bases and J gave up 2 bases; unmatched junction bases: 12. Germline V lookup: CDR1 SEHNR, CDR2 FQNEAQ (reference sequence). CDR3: CASSNTGAIPPYEQYF. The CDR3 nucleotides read TGTGCCAGCAGCAATACAGGGGCAATTCCCCCCTACGAGCAGTACTTC.

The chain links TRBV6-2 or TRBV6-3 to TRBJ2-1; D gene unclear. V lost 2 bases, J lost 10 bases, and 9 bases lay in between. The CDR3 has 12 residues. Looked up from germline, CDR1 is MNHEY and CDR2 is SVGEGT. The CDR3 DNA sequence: TGTGCCAGCAGTTACGGCCGAGCGGAGCAGTTCTTC. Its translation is CASSYGRAEQFF.

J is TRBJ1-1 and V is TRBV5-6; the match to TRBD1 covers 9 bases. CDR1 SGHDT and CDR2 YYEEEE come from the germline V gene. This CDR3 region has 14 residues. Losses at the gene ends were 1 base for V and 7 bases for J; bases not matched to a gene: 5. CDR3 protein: CASSLPGQGREAFF. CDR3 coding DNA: TGTGCCAGCAGCTTGCCCGGACAGGGGCGTGAAGCTTTCTTT.

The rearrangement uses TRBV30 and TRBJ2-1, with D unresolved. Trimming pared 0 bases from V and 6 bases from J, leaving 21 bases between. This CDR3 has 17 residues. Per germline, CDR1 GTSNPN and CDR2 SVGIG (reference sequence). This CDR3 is CAWSVHRPRRLSNEQFF. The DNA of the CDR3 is TGTGCCTGGAGTGTACATCGTCCGAGGCGTCTGTCCAATGAGCAGTTCTTC.

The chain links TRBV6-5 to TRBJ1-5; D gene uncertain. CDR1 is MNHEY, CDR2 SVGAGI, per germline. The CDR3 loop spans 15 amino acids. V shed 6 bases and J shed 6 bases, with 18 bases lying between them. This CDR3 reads CASSLDRTPGQPQHF. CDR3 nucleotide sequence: TGTGCCAGCAGCCTCGACCGTACCCCGGGTCAGCCCCAGCATTTT.

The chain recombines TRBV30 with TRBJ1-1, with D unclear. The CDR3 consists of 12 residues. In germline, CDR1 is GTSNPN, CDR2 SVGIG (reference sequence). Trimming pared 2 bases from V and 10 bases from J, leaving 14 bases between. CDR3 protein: CAWSLEGFGAFF. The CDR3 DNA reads TGTGCCTGGAGTTTAGAGGGTTTCGGAGCTTTCTTT. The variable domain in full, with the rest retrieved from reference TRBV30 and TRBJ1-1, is SQTIHQWPATLVQPVGSPLSLECTVEGTSNPNLYWYRQAAGRGLQLLFYSVGIGQISSEVPQNLSASRPQDRQFILSSKKLLLSDSGFYLCAWSLEGFGAFFGQGTRLTVV.

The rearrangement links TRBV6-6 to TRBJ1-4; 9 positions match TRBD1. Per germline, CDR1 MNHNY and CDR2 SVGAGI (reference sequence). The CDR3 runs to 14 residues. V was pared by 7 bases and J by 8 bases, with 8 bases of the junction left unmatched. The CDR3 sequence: CASTMGQGTEKLFF. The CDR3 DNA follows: TGTGCCAGCACAATGGGACAGGGAACCGAAAAACTGTTTTTT.

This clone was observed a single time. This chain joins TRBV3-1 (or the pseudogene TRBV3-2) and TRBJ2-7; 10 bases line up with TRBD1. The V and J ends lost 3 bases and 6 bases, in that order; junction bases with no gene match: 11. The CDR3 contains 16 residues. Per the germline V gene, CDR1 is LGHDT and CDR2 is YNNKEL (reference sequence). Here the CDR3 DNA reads TGTGCCAGCAGCCAGGAGTTGGGACAGGGGAGCGGCGAGCAGTACTTC. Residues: CASSQELGQGSGEQYF.

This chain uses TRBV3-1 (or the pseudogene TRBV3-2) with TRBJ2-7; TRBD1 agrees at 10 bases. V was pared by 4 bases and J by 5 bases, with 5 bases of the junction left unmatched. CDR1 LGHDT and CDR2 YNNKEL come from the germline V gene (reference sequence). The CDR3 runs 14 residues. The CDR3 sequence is CASSRPGTGDEQYF. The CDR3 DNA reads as TGTGCCAGCAGCCGTCCGGGGACAGGGGACGAGCAGTACTTC.

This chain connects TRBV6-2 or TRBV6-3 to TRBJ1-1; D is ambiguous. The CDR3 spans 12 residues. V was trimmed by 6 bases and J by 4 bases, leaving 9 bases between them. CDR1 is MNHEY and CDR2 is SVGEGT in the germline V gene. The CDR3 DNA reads TGTGCCAGCAGCGCTGGGCCCACTGAAGCTTTCTTT. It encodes CASSAGPTEAFF.

CDR3 coding DNA: TGTGCCAGCAGCTCAGGACTGGGTCTCTACGAGCAGTACTTC. Translating it yields CASSSGLGLYEQYF. This chain connects TRBV7-9 to TRBJ2-7, with a tentative D call TRBD2 (5 bases). Trimming removed 4 bases from V and 3 bases from J, with 13 bases in between. CDR3 length: 14 amino acids. Germline V gives CDR1 SEHNR, CDR2 FQNEAQ (reference sequence).

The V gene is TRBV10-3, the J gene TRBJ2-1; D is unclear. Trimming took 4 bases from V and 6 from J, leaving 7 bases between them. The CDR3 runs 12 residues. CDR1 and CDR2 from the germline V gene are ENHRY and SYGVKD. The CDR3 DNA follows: TGTGCCATCAGTGTATCGGGCAATGAGCAGTTCTTC. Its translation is CAISVSGNEQFF.

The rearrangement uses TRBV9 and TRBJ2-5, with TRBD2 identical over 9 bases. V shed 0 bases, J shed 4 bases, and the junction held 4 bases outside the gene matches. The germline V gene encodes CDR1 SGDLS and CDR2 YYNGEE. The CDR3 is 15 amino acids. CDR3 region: CASSVGLAGTETQYF. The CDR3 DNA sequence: TGTGCCAGCAGCGTAGGCCTAGCGGGGACAGAGACCCAGTACTTC. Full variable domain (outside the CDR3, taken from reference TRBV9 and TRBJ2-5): DSGVTQTPKHLITATGQRVTLRCSPRSGDLSVYWYQQSLDQGLQFLIQYYNGEERAKGNILERFSAQQFPDLHSELNLSSLELGDSALYFCASSVGLAGTETQYFGPGTRLLVL.

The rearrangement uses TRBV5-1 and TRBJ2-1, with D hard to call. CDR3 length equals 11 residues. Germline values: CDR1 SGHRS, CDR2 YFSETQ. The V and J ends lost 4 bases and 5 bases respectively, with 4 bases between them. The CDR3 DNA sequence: TGCGCCAGCAGCACTAACAATGAGCAGTTCTTC. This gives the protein CASSTNNEQFF.

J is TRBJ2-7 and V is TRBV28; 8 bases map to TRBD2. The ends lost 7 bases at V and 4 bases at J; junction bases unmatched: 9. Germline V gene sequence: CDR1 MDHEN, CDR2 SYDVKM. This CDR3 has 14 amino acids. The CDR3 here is CASKVSGEIYEQYF. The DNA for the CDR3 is TGTGCCAGCAAGGTTAGCGGGGAAATATACGAGCAGTACTTC.

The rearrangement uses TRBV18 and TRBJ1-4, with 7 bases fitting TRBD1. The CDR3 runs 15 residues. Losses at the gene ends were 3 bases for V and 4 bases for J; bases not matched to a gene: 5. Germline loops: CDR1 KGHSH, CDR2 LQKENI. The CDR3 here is CASSPSGQNNEKLFF. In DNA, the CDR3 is TGTGCCAGCTCACCGTCGGGACAGAATAATGAAAAACTGTTTTTT.

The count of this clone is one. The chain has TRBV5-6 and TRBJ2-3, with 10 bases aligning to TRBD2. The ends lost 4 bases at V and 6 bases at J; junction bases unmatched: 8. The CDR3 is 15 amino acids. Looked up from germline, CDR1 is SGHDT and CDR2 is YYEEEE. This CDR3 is CASSRASGGADTQYF. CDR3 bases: TGTGCCAGCAGCCGGGCGAGCGGGGGGGCTGATACGCAGTATTTT.

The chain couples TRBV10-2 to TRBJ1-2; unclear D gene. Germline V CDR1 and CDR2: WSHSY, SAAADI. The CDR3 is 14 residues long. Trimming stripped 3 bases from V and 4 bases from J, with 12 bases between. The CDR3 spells CASSDEIPSYGYTF. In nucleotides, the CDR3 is TGCGCCAGCAGTGATGAGATCCCTTCCTATGGCTACACCTTC.

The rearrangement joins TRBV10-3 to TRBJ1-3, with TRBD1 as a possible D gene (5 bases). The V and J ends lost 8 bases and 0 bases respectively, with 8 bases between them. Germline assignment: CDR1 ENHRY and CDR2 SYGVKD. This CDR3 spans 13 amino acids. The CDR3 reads CAIRDFSGNTIYF. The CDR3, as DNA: TGTGCCATCCGGGACTTCTCTGGAAACACCATATATTTT.

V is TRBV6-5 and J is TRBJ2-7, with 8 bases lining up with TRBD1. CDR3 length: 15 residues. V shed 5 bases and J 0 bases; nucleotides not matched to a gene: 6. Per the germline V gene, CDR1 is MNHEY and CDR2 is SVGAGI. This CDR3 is CASSPFTGGSYEQYF. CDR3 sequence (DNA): TGTGCCAGCAGTCCATTTACAGGGGGCTCCTACGAGCAGTACTTC.

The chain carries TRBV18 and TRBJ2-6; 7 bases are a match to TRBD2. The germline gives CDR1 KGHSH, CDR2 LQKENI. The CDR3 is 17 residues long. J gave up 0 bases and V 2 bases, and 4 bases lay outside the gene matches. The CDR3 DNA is TGTGCCAGCTCACCAACTAGCGCTAGCTCTGGGGCCAACGTCCTGACTTTC. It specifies CASSPTSASSGANVLTF.

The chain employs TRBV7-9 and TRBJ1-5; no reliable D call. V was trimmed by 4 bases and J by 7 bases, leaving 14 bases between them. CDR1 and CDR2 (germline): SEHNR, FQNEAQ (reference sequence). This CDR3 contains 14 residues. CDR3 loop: CASSSDPPGQPQHF. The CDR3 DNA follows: TGTGCCAGCAGCTCGGACCCCCCGGGGCAGCCCCAGCATTTT.

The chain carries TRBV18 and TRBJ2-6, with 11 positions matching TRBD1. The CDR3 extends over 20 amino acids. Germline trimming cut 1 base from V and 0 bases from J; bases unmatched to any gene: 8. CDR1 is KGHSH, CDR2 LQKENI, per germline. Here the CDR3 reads CASSPLVGTGGSSGANVLTF. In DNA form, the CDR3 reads TGTGCCAGCTCACCACTTGTCGGGACAGGGGGATCCTCTGGGGCCAACGTCCTGACTTTC. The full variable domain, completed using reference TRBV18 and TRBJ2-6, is NAGVMQNPRHLVRRRGQEARLRCSPMKGHSHVYWYRQLPEEGLKFMVYLQKENIIDESGMPKERFSAEFPKEGPSILRIQQVVRGDSAAYFCASSPLVGTGGSSGANVLTFGAGSRLTVL.

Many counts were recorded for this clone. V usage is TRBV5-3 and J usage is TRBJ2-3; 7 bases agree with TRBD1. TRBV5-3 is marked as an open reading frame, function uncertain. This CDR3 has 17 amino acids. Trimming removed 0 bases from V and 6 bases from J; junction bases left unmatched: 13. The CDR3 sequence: CARSLDTRGWGVDTQYF. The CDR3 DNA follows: TGTGCCAGAAGCTTGGATACCAGGGGGTGGGGAGTTGATACGCAGTATTTT.

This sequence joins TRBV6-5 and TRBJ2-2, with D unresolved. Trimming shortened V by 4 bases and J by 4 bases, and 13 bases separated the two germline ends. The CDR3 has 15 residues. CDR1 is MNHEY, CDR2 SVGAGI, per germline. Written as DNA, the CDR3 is TGTGCCAGCAGTTGGTCCCGTGTTAGCACCGGGGAGCTGTTTTTT. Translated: CASSWSRVSTGELFF.

The CDR3 sequence is CASRKGATEAFF. DNA of the CDR3: TGTGCCAGCAGAAAAGGGGCCACTGAAGCTTTCTTT. This chain joins TRBV27 and TRBJ1-1; possibly TRBD1 for D (5 bases). V was trimmed by 6 bases and J by 4 bases, leaving 9 bases between them. The CDR3 has 12 amino acids. The germline V gene has CDR1 MNHEY and CDR2 SMNVEV (reference sequence).